This T cell receptor (beta chain) was documented in a study of shared T cell receptors in the human thymus. Trimming pared 4 bases from V and 0 bases from J, leaving 14 bases between. The CDR3 extends over 16 amino acids. Germline-derived CDR1 and CDR2 are LGHNA and YNFKEQ. Method: immunoSEQ multiplex PCR; TCRdb's copy keeps in-frame clones and lacks some. The table has under 700,000 clones, roughly 74% seen once. This same sample was also part of a study on human thymus T cells. That publication notes: Donors consisted of healthy Finnish infants (having corrective surgery for congenital heart defects). Obtained as resections during corrective heart surgery, the thymus tissue was then studied. An apparent bias in V and J gene usage was seen in thymic and blood repertoires. Related research reported highly overlapping thymic repertoires among unrelated individuals.

This receptor was taken from a boy under two years old with a congenital heart defect. The chain combines TRBV4-2 with TRBJ2-3, with D possibly TRBD1 on 8 matching bases. The sequenced sample consisted of thymocytes. In DNA form, the CDR3 reads TGTGCCAGCAGCCCAGGGGGCGGGAGAAGCACAGATACGCAGTATTTT. The encoded protein is CASSPGGGRSTDTQYF.